The 27 T cell receptor beta chains in this list originate from one sample, sequenced in a study of T-cell reconstitution after alpha-beta-depleted transplantation in children. The TCRbeta library incorporated unique molecular identifiers. TCRdb reanalysed the PCR reads using MiXCR and keeps one entry per CDR3 protein. The table has around 420,000 distinct CDR3 sequences, 16% seen once; the top ten hold 25% to 30%. Sequenced material: PBMCs, mostly from graft donor cells, taken 360 days after TCRalphabeta/CD19-depleted stem cell transplant. The receptors come from a boy younger than two who had a stem cell transplant for Wiskott-Aldrich syndrome, so the T cells may come from the graft donor.

This sequence joins TRBV6-5 and TRBJ2-2; D is undetermined. From germline, CDR1 is MNHEY and CDR2 SVGAGI. Deletions cut 1 base from V and 2 bases from J, with 8 bases between. This CDR3 is built from 15 residues. The CDR3 nucleotides are TGTGCCAGCAGTTACTGGCACCTCAACACCGGGGAGCTGTTTTTT. It yields the protein CASSYWHLNTGELFF.

This clonotype was detected many times. This chain links TRBV20-1 with TRBJ2-5, with 11 positions matching TRBD2. The germline V gene has CDR1 DFQATT and CDR2 SNEGSKA (reference sequence). The CDR3 has 14 residues. V lost 4 bases, J lost 2 bases, and 3 bases stayed unmatched. The CDR3 DNA reads TGCAGTGCTACCCCTAGCGGGAGGCAAGAGACCCAGTACTTC. Protein product: CSATPSGRQETQYF.

This chain links TRBV12-3 or TRBV12-4 with TRBJ2-5, with 9 positions matching TRBD1. Trimming at V came to 6 bases and at J to 2 bases, leaving 13 bases not matched to a gene. The CDR3 extends over 17 amino acids. Here the CDR3 DNA reads TGTGCCAGCAGCCATGGGGCCCACAGGGGGCGGCAAGAGACCCAGTACTTC. Protein product: CASSHGAHRGRQETQYF.

The J gene is TRBJ2-7, the V gene TRBV18; D possibly corresponds to TRBD2 (6 bases). V dropped 0 bases and J dropped 2 bases, with 11 bases sitting between them. Per germline, CDR1 KGHSH and CDR2 LQKENI. The CDR3 is 15 amino acids. The CDR3 coding sequence is TGTGCCAGCTCACCACCGTCGGGGGACGCCTACGAGCAGTACTTC. Translating gives CASSPPSGDAYEQYF.

This clonotype was seen many times. This chain connects TRBV6-5 to TRBJ2-7; 11 bases are a match to TRBD1. The V gene end was trimmed by 5 bases and the J gene end by 7 bases; junction bases not matched to a gene: 7. Germline loops: CDR1 MNHEY, CDR2 SVGAGI. The CDR3 has 14 amino acids. CDR3 in DNA: TGTGCCAGCAGTCGAACGGACAGGGGGCAAGAGCAGTACTTC. Translating it yields CASSRTDRGQEQYF.

This clonotype came up a few times. The chain is built from TRBV29-1 and TRBJ2-1; D uncertain. CDR3 size: 13 residues. V lost 3 bases and J 8 bases, leaving 14 bases between the germline ends. Germline CDR1 SQVTM, CDR2 ANQGSEA. CDR3 sequence: CSVDSPTGHEQFF. CDR3 DNA sequence: TGCAGCGTTGATTCCCCTACCGGCCATGAGCAGTTCTTC.

This chain links TRBV21-1 with TRBJ1-1; TRBD1 is the table's D call and was not checked against the DNA. TRBV21-1 is a listed pseudogene. This CDR3 has 13 amino acids. CDR3 loop: CASSKRERAEAFF. DNA of the CDR3: TGTGCCAGCAGCAAAAGGGAGAGGGCTGAAGCTTTCTTT.

This clonotype was seen a handful of times. The genes are TRBV12-3 or TRBV12-4 and TRBJ2-5; 10 nucleotides line up with TRBD2. With V trimmed by 0 bases and J by 2 bases, 6 bases remained unmatched. This CDR3 contains 17 residues. CDR3 DNA sequence: TGTGCCAGCAGTTTAGCGCTAGGACTAGCGGTTCAAGAGACCCAGTACTTC. Translation gives CASSLALGLAVQETQYF.

This clonotype was detected many times. The chain couples TRBV12-3 or TRBV12-4 to TRBJ2-7; no clear D. The CDR3 covers 11 residues. V gave up 2 bases and J gave up 5 bases, with 4 bases separating them. CDR3 in amino acids: CASSLSHEQYF. The DNA for the CDR3 is TGTGCCAGCAGTTTATCTCACGAGCAGTACTTC.

This clonotype was picked up a small number of times. The rearrangement uses TRBV29-1 and TRBJ2-1; 7 positions agree with TRBD1. Trimming took 4 bases from V and 4 from J; bases not matched to a gene: 13. Germline CDR1 reads SQVTM; CDR2 reads ANQGSEA. This CDR3 is built from 16 residues. CDR3 protein: CSVAAPRTGAYNEQFF. The CDR3, as DNA: TGCAGCGTTGCTGCTCCACGGACAGGTGCGTACAATGAGCAGTTCTTC.

The rearrangement links TRBV10-3 to TRBJ2-1, with 7 bases lining up with TRBD1. V shed 3 bases, J shed 3 bases, and the junction held 2 bases outside the gene matches. The CDR3 extends over 14 amino acids. The germline CDR1 and CDR2 sequences are ENHRY and SYGVKD. The CDR3 spells CAISEGGLYNEQFF. CDR3 sequence (DNA): TGTGCCATCAGTGAAGGGGGCCTCTACAATGAGCAGTTCTTC.

This clonotype was recorded a few times. The rearrangement links TRBV7-7 to TRBJ2-5, with TRBD1 identical over 7 bases. Germline-derived CDR1 and CDR2 are SSHAT and FNYEAQ (reference sequence). The length of the CDR3 is 15 residues. J gave up 5 bases and V 1 base, and 7 bases lay outside the gene matches. CDR3 sequence: CASSLVQGVPETQYF. The DNA for the CDR3 is TGTGCCAGCAGCTTAGTCCAGGGGGTCCCTGAGACCCAGTACTTC.

This clonotype was detected only once. The chain carries TRBV7-9 and TRBJ1-4, with 9 bases lining up with TRBD1. Germline lookup yields CDR1 SEHNR and CDR2 FQNEAQ (reference sequence). With V trimmed by 3 bases and J by 7 bases, 6 bases remained unmatched. The CDR3 covers 15 residues. CDR3 residues: CASSFLPGQGEKLFF. The CDR3 nucleotides are TGTGCCAGCAGCTTTCTCCCGGGACAGGGTGAAAAACTGTTTTTT.

This clonotype was counted only a few times. V and J are TRBV11-2 and TRBJ2-7; D not certain. Germline CDR1 SGHAT, CDR2 FQNNGV. The V and J ends lost 5 bases and 7 bases respectively, with 12 bases between them. This CDR3 contains 12 residues. CDR3 coding DNA: TGTGCCAGCAGCCTTAGGAGATCGGAGCAGTACTTC. Translation gives CASSLRRSEQYF. The full variable domain, completed using reference TRBV11-2 and TRBJ2-7, is EAGVAQSPRYKIIEKRQSVAFWCNPISGHATLYWYQQILGQGPKLLIQFQNNGVVDDSQLPKDRFSAERLKGVDSTLKIQPAKLEDSAVYLCASSLRRSEQYFGPGTRLTVT.

This clonotype occurred a few times. The chain couples TRBV4-3 to TRBJ2-1; TRBD1 is a possible D gene (5 bases). This CDR3 spans 16 amino acids. Trimming pared 3 bases from V and 5 bases from J, leaving 17 bases between. Germline CDR1 LGHNA, CDR2 YSLEER. CDR3 sequence reads: CASSHQGVARHNEQFF. CDR3 nucleotides: TGCGCCAGCAGCCACCAAGGGGTAGCCCGGCACAATGAGCAGTTCTTC.

This clonotype was seen at least ten times. The chain has TRBV24-1 and TRBJ1-2, with D possibly matching TRBD1 (5 bases). Trimming shortened V by 3 bases and J by 0 bases, and 10 bases separated the two germline ends. This CDR3 has 15 residues. In germline, CDR1 is KGHDR, CDR2 SFDVKD. DNA of the CDR3: TGTGCCACCAGTGATCCAGGGATCTCTAACTATGGCTACACCTTC. It specifies CATSDPGISNYGYTF.

The genes are TRBV7-2 and TRBJ2-7, with 9 bases lining up with TRBD2. The J segment lost 7 bases and the V segment lost 5 bases, leaving 9 bases of the junction unmatched. Germline-derived CDR1 and CDR2 are SGHTA and FQGNSA. The CDR3 extends over 14 amino acids. The CDR3 DNA reads as TGTGCCAGCAGCAGTAGCGGGAGTCGGGGGGAGCAGTACTTC. Translation gives CASSSSGSRGEQYF.

The chain carries TRBV6-5 and TRBJ2-3, with TRBD1 matching over 8 bases. This CDR3 contains 16 residues. With V trimmed by 0 bases and J by 0 bases, 2 bases remained unmatched. The V gene's germline CDR1 is MNHEY and CDR2 SVGAGI. The CDR3 region is CASSYSRGLSTDTQYF. The CDR3 DNA reads TGTGCCAGCAGTTACTCCAGGGGGCTGAGCACAGATACGCAGTATTTT.

The chain recombines TRBV7-8 with TRBJ2-5, with a weak D call TRBD1 (6 bases). The CDR3 covers 13 residues. Per the germline V gene, CDR1 is SGHVS and CDR2 is FQNEAQ. V shed 5 bases and J shed 5 bases, with 12 bases lying between them. The CDR3 DNA is TGTGCCAGCAGCCACGACAGGCACGAGACCCAGTACTTC. Its protein is CASSHDRHETQYF.

The sample holds many counts of this clonotype. The CDR3 loop is CSVVRALTGELFF. The CDR3 DNA reads as TGCAGCGTTGTAAGAGCCTTGACCGGGGAGCTGTTTTTT. The V call is TRBV29-1, the J call TRBJ2-2; D is unresolved. The germline CDR1 and CDR2 sequences are SQVTM and ANQGSEA. The CDR3 loop spans 13 amino acids. V lost 4 bases to trimming and J lost 5 bases, with 11 bases between them.

The chain carries TRBV10-3 and TRBJ2-2, with D possibly TRBD1 on 5 matching bases. Trimming took 8 bases from V and 5 from J, leaving 18 bases between them. This CDR3 spans 15 amino acids. Germline CDR1 is ENHRY and CDR2 is SYGVKD. Written as DNA, the CDR3 is TGTGCCATCGGGGCCACAGGTTTGTGGACCGGGGAGCTGTTTTTT. This encodes CAIGATGLWTGELFF.

This clonotype was recorded a few times. The chain links TRBV27 to TRBJ2-1; TRBD1 matches at 7 bases. V gave up 5 bases and J gave up 8 bases; unmatched junction bases: 3. CDR1 and CDR2 from the germline V gene are MNHEY and SMNVEV (reference sequence). This CDR3 spans 12 amino acids. The CDR3 loop is CASSTQGHEQFF. CDR3 coding DNA: TGTGCCAGCAGTACACAGGGGCATGAGCAGTTCTTC.

This clonotype was detected a few times. The genes are TRBV5-1 and TRBJ2-3; TRBD1 might be the D (6 bases). The CDR3 length is 14 residues. V was cut by 7 bases and J by 0 bases, with 12 bases left in between. From germline, CDR1 is SGHRS and CDR2 YFSETQ. CDR3 residues: CASRGGPSTDTQYF. The CDR3 region has the DNA TGCGCCAGCCGTGGGGGCCCGAGCACAGATACGCAGTATTTT.

The V call is TRBV5-1, the J call TRBJ2-6; the match to TRBD1 covers 7 bases. V lost 3 bases, J lost 0 bases, and 12 bases stayed unmatched. The CDR3 consists of 19 residues. Per germline, CDR1 SGHRS and CDR2 YFSETQ. CDR3: CASSSIPTGMTSGANVLTF. DNA for the CDR3: TGCGCCAGCAGCTCAATTCCGACAGGGATGACCTCTGGGGCCAACGTCCTGACTTTC.

The V and J genes are TRBV20-1 and TRBJ2-1, with TRBD1 matching over 7 bases. CDR1 is DFQATT and CDR2 is SNEGSKA in the germline V gene (reference sequence). The CDR3 consists of 13 residues. V lost 3 bases and J lost 3; bases outside the gene matches: 2. The DNA of the CDR3 is TGCAGTGCTAGGGACAGGATCTACAATGAGCAGTTCTTC. Translating it yields CSARDRIYNEQFF.

The rearrangement uses TRBV7-9 and TRBJ1-1; weak D call: TRBD1 (6 bases). V gave up 6 bases and J gave up 4 bases, with 12 bases separating them. This CDR3 is built from 13 residues. The V gene's germline CDR1 is SEHNR and CDR2 FQNEAQ (reference sequence). CDR3 amino acids: CASSSTGSTEAFF. The CDR3 coding sequence is TGTGCCAGCAGTAGTACAGGGAGCACTGAAGCTTTCTTT. The full variable domain, with the rest looked up from reference TRBV7-9 and TRBJ1-1, is DTGVSQNPRHKITKRGQNVTFRCDPISEHNRLYWYRQTLGQGPEFLTYFQNEAQLEKSRLLSDRFSAERPKGSFSTLEIQRTEQGDSAMYLCASSSTGSTEAFFGQGTRLTVV.

This chain connects TRBV6-5 to TRBJ2-6; D perhaps matches TRBD2 (5 bases). V was pared by 2 bases and J by 2 bases, with 13 bases between. CDR3 size: 17 residues. The V gene's germline CDR1 is MNHEY and CDR2 SVGAGI. The CDR3, as DNA: TGTGCCAGCAGTTACAGGGCAGGAGGAGCTGGGGCCAACGTCCTGACTTTC. It translates to CASSYRAGGAGANVLTF.